This is a list of T cell receptor beta chains from one sample in a study of blood T cells in healthy people across ages. TCRdb re-called the 5' RACE reads with MiXCR, one entry per CDR3 protein. The sample comprises around 800,000 distinct CDR3 sequences, roughly 25% of which are singletons, and around 3% rests with the top ten. These data were also filed under a second study, of T cells of mothers and their children.

Sample: blood. Receptor source: a boy aged 5-17 years in good health. Each CDR3 is given with its conserved first and last residue. The order of the fields is J gene, V gene, clone size, D gene, CDR3 DNA, CDR3 protein. D genes are given only for firm matches. The size of a clone is reported for some rows only, either as once, few or many, or as a class for expanded clones.

J gene: TRBJ2-1
V gene: TRBV6-4
clone size: few
D gene: TRBD2
CDR3 DNA: TGTGCCAGCAGTGGTAGCGGGGGGGCCACCAATGAGCAGTTCTTC
CDR3 protein: CASSGSGGATNEQFF

J gene: TRBJ2-1
V gene: TRBV5-1
clone size: -
D gene: -
CDR3 DNA: TGCGCCAGCAGCTTCGATCCCGATTCCTACAATGAGCAGTTCTTC
CDR3 protein: CASSFDPDSYNEQFF

J gene: TRBJ2-7
V gene: TRBV7-3
clone size: few
D gene: TRBD1
CDR3 DNA: TGTGCCAGCAGCTTATTTCTTGGGGACAGCTACTACGAGCAGTACTTC
CDR3 protein: CASSLFLGDSYYEQYF

J gene: TRBJ1-1
V gene: TRBV10-3
clone size: -
D gene: -
CDR3 DNA: TGTGCCATCAGTGTAGGGGCGACAGCGAACACTGAAGCTTTCTTT
CDR3 protein: CAISVGATANTEAFF

J gene: TRBJ1-2
V gene: TRBV20-1
clone size: -
D gene: -
CDR3 DNA: TGCAGTGCTACCGTCCCTGCGGGCTACACCTTC
CDR3 protein: CSATVPAGYTF

J gene: TRBJ2-2
V gene: TRBV5-1
clone size: -
D gene: -
CDR3 DNA: TGCGCCAGCAGCTTAGAGTACCCAACCGGGGAGCTGTTTTTT
CDR3 protein: CASSLEYPTGELFF

J gene: TRBJ1-3
V gene: TRBV7-9
clone size: -
D gene: TRBD1
CDR3 DNA: TGTGCCAGCACCGACTGGGACAGGGCTACTGGAAACACCATATATTTT
CDR3 protein: CASTDWDRATGNTIYF

J gene: TRBJ1-5
V gene: TRBV5-1
clone size: many
D gene: -
CDR3 DNA: TGTGCCAGCTCAAGGGGAGGCAATCAGCCCCAGCATTTT
CDR3 protein: CASSRGGNQPQHF

J gene: TRBJ2-7
V gene: TRBV10-3
clone size: few
D gene: -
CDR3 DNA: TGTGCCATCCGGCCCCCGGGAGAGGACGAGCAGTACTTC
CDR3 protein: CAIRPPGEDEQYF

J gene: TRBJ1-1
V gene: TRBV11-2
clone size: -
D gene: -
CDR3 DNA: TGTGCCAGCAGCCGCTCGAGCACTGAAGCTTTCTTT
CDR3 protein: CASSRSSTEAFF

J gene: TRBJ1-2
V gene: TRBV7-8
clone size: few
D gene: -
CDR3 DNA: TGTGCCAGCAGCTTAGACAAGTCCGGCCACACCTTC
CDR3 protein: CASSLDKSGHTF

J gene: TRBJ2-7
V gene: TRBV29-1
clone size: -
D gene: -
CDR3 DNA: TGCAGCGCTGGACGGATCGGGGGCAACGAGCAGTACTTC
CDR3 protein: CSAGRIGGNEQYF

J gene: TRBJ2-1
V gene: TRBV7-6
clone size: -
D gene: TRBD2
CDR3 DNA: TGTGCCAGCAGCTCAACTAGCGGGGGGACCTGGGAGCAGTTCTTC
CDR3 protein: CASSSTSGGTWEQFF

J gene: TRBJ1-1
V gene: TRBV6-1
clone size: few
D gene: -
CDR3 DNA: TGTGCCAGCAGTGAAGTTGGGAGAGGCACTGAAGCTTTCTTT
CDR3 protein: CASSEVGRGTEAFF

J gene: TRBJ2-7
V gene: TRBV28
clone size: -
D gene: -
CDR3 DNA: TGTGCCAGCAGTTTTCGGCTCGACACCGGGATTACCTACGAGCAGTACTTC
CDR3 protein: CASSFRLDTGITYEQYF

J gene: TRBJ1-2
V gene: TRBV6-5
clone size: few
D gene: -
CDR3 DNA: TGTGCCAGCAGTTCCCCCGGCCGCTGGCTCTATGGCTACACCTTC
CDR3 protein: CASSSPGRWLYGYTF

J gene: TRBJ2-3
V gene: TRBV5-1
clone size: -
D gene: -
CDR3 DNA: TGTGCCAGCAGTTTAGGGGATAGCACAGATACGCAGTATTTT
CDR3 protein: CASSLGDSTDTQYF

J gene: TRBJ1-3
V gene: TRBV12-3/TRBV12-4
clone size: -
D gene: -
CDR3 DNA: TGTGCCAGCAGCCCTAACGGGATCTCTGGAAACACCATATATTTT
CDR3 protein: CASSPNGISGNTIYF

J gene: TRBJ1-5
V gene: TRBV6-1
clone size: -
D gene: -
CDR3 DNA: TGTGCCAGCAGTCCTCTAGTGGGGAGAAGCAATCGGCCCCAGCATTTT
CDR3 protein: CASSPLVGRSNRPQHF

J gene: TRBJ1-4
V gene: TRBV12-3/TRBV12-4
clone size: many
D gene: TRBD1
CDR3 DNA: TGTGCCAGCAGCCGGGACAGGGAAAAACTGTTTTTT
CDR3 protein: CASSRDREKLFF